This T cell receptor (beta chain) was identified in a study of shared clonotypes between healthy human individuals. Study-wide background: The donors, two women and three men, were aged 18 to 49. Donors had three CD4 naive, three CD4 memory, two CD8 naive and one CD8 memory plate apiece.

For sorted subsets, approximately 200 ng DNA per replicate equaled about 27,000 T cell genomes. Here immunoSEQ multiplex PCR was the method, and the copy in TCRdb shows in-frame clones only, minus some. The repertoire has roughly 1,500,000 clones, approximately 98.5% of them found once; the top ten carry about 0.34%. Deletions cut 6 bases from V and 4 bases from J, with 13 bases between. Germline V CDR1 and CDR2: MDHEN, SYDVKM. The CDR3 sequence is 14 residues long. As to this clone: Other DNA sequences from this sample encode an identical CDR3 as well.

Caucasian adults living in Nashville, Tennessee, provided all samples. The sequencing input was naive CD4+ T cells sorted from blood. The subset here: CD45RA+ positively selected. V and J are TRBV28 and TRBJ1-5; D gene unclear. This TCR was recovered from a young man in good health. CDR3 protein: CASSLGRGNQPQHF. The CDR3 coding sequence is TGTGCCAGCAGCCTCGGACGGGGAAATCAGCCCCAGCATTTT.